The 8 T cell receptor beta chains below all came from one sample that was sequenced in a study of blood T cell repertoires in COVID-19 (TCRdb year 2020). Libraries were prepared through the immunoSEQ multiplex PCR assay. Imported from immuneACCESS, the table was reduced by TCRdb to in-frame sequences with V and J called. These copies leave out some clones; in studies compared against another copy, an unresolved V gene accounts for under half, and the cause of the remainder is not known. The sample includes 140,000 to 150,000 clones, with 88% observed a single time. The top ten clonotypes cover 1.8% of the sample. The sequenced material came from peripheral blood. The source of these receptors is a man in his sixties or seventies with acute or convalescent COVID-19.

The chain couples TRBV7-9 to TRBJ1-2; D not resolved. Per the germline V gene, CDR1 is SEHNR and CDR2 is FQNEAQ (reference sequence). With 4 bases removed from V and 3 bases from J, the gap between germline ends came to 9 bases. This CDR3 spans 13 amino acids. CDR3 sequence (DNA): TGTGCCAGCAGCTCAGGACTCGACTATGGCTACACCTTC. It encodes CASSSGLDYGYTF.

The sample holds many counts of this clone. The chain is built from TRBV5-8 and TRBJ2-2, with D tentatively TRBD1 (6 bases). V dropped 0 bases and J dropped 6 bases, with 15 bases sitting between them. The CDR3 extends over 16 amino acids. Germline V gene lookup returns CDR1 SGHTS and CDR2 YDEGEE. The CDR3 here is CASSLDGGAWAGELFF. The CDR3 nucleotides are TGTGCCAGCAGCTTGGATGGGGGCGCGTGGGCCGGGGAGCTGTTTTTT.

The J gene is TRBJ2-7, the V gene TRBV7-9, with D perhaps TRBD1 (6 bases). CDR3 length equals 13 residues. Germline values: CDR1 SEHNR, CDR2 FQNEAQ (reference sequence). Trimming shortened V by 5 bases and J by 3 bases, and 11 bases separated the two germline ends. The CDR3 loop reads CASSLGQNYEQYF. In DNA form, the CDR3 reads TGTGCCAGCAGCCTAGGACAGAACTACGAGCAGTACTTC.

The sample holds one count of this clone. The rearrangement joins TRBV2 to TRBJ1-5; TRBD1 might be the D (5 bases). CDR3 size: 14 residues. The V gene's germline CDR1 is SNHLY and CDR2 FYNNEI. The V end was cut by 3 bases, the J end by 5 bases, with 11 bases between. The CDR3 DNA reads TGTGCCAGCAGTGATAAACAGGTATATCAGCCCCAGCATTTT. Its protein is CASSDKQVYQPQHF.

The CDR3 here is CASSYSGGAEAFF. The CDR3 nucleotides read TGTGCCAGCAGTTACTCGGGCGGGGCTGAAGCTTTCTTT. The rearrangement uses TRBV6-6 and TRBJ1-1; D ambiguous. The CDR3 consists of 13 residues. From germline, CDR1 is MNHNY and CDR2 SVGAGI (reference sequence). V was pared by 0 bases and J by 6 bases, with 8 bases between.

The genes are TRBV30 and TRBJ2-3; weak D call: TRBD2 (6 bases). CDR3 size: 13 residues. With 5 bases removed from V and 4 bases from J, the gap between germline ends came to 13 bases. Looked up from germline, CDR1 is GTSNPN and CDR2 is SVGIG (reference sequence). The CDR3 DNA reads as TGTGCCTGGCTTAGCGGCGGGGCAGATACGCAGTATTTT. It yields the protein CAWLSGGADTQYF.

The V and J genes are TRBV2 and TRBJ1-4; 7 positions agree with TRBD1. The trim removed 5 bases at V and 7 bases at J, leaving 10 bases unmatched. This CDR3 is built from 15 residues. Germline V CDR1 and CDR2: SNHLY, FYNNEI. The CDR3 here is CASSLERGQGEKLFF. CDR3 coding DNA: TGTGCCAGCAGTCTCGAGAGGGGGCAAGGTGAAAAACTGTTTTTT.

In its sample, this clone was seen a few times. The V gene is TRBV7-2, the J gene TRBJ1-4; tentatively, D is TRBD1 (6 bases). The ends were cut back, 5 bases at V and 4 bases at J, with 11 bases in the middle. The CDR3 is 14 residues long. Germline V lookup: CDR1 SGHTA, CDR2 FQGNSA. CDR3 sequence reads: CASSAQGGNEKLFF. The CDR3 DNA sequence: TGTGCCAGCAGCGCACAGGGCGGTAATGAAAAACTGTTTTTT. Based on the CDR3 plus reference TRBV7-2 and TRBJ1-4, the full variable domain is GAGVSQSPSNKVTEKGKDVELRCDPISGHTALYWYRQSLGQGLEFLIYFQGNSAPDKSGLPSDRFSAERTGGSVSTLTIQRTQQEDSAVYLCASSAQGGNEKLFFGSGTQLSVL.